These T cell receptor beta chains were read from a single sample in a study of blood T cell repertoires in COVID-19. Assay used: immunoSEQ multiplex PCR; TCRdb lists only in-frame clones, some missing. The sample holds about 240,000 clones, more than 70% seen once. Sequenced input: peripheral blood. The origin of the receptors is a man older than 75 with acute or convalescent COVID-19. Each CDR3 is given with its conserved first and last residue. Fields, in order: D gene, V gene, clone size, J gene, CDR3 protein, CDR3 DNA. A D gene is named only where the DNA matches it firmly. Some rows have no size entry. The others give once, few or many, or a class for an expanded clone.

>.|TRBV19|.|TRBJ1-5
CASSTSGSLQPQHF
TGTGCCAGTAGTACCTCAGGGTCCCTTCAGCCCCAGCATTTT
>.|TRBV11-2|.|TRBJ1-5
CASSLVPSNQPQHF
TGTGCCAGCAGCTTAGTCCCAAGCAATCAGCCCCAGCATTTT
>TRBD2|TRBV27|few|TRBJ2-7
CASSLGTSASYEQYF
TGTGCCAGCAGTTTAGGGACTAGCGCCTCCTACGAGCAGTACTTC
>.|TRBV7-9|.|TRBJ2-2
CASSLGGAPGELFF
TGTGCCAGCAGCTTAGGTGGGGCGCCGGGGGAGCTGTTTTTT
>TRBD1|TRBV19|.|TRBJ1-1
CASSIGRDRAEAFF
TGTGCCAGTAGTATAGGGAGGGACAGGGCTGAAGCTTTCTTT
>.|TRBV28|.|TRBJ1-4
CASSLWGSQGANEKLFF
TGTGCCAGCAGTTTATGGGGATCACAGGGAGCTAATGAAAAACTGTTTTTT
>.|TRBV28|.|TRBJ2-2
CASSFRVGELFF
TGTGCCAGCAGTTTTCGGGTCGGGGAGCTGTTTTTT
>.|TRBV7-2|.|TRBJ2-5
CASSLAHRTSWETQYF
TGTGCCAGCAGCTTAGCGCACAGGACAAGTTGGGAGACCCAGTACTTC
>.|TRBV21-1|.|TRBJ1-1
CASSTYGTGPEAFF
TGTGCCAGCAGCACCTATGGGACAGGGCCTGAAGCTTTCTTT
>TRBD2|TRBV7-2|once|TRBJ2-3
CASSLLAGGPTDTQYF
TGTGCCAGCAGCTTATTAGCGGGGGGGCCCACAGATACGCAGTATTTT
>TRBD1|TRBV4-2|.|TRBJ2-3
CASSQNRGSTDTQYF
TGTGCCAGCAGCCAAAACAGGGGAAGCACAGATACGCAGTATTTT
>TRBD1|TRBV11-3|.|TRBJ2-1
CASSLHGQGAREQFF
TGTGCCAGCAGCCTCCACGGACAGGGGGCCCGTGAGCAGTTCTTC
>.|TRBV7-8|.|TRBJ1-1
CASSLGRNTEAFF
TGTGCCAGCAGCTTAGGGAGAAACACTGAAGCTTTCTTT
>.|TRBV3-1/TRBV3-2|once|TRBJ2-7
CASSQQGLEQYF
TGTGCCAGCAGCCAACAGGGGCTCGAGCAGTACTTC
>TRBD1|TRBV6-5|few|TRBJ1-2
CASSGSGQGIGYTF
TGTGCCAGCAGCGGGAGTGGACAGGGAATCGGCTACACCTTC
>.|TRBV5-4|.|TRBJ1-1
CASSLDSSLGTEAFF
TGTGCCAGCAGCTTGGATAGCAGCTTGGGCACTGAAGCTTTCTTT
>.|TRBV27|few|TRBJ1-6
CASSSVDGGPNSPLHF
TGTGCCAGCAGTTCTGTGGATGGAGGGCCTAATTCACCCCTCCACTTT
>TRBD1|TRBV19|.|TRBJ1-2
CASSEDRVRGYTF
TGTGCCAGTAGTGAGGACAGGGTAAGAGGCTACACCTTC
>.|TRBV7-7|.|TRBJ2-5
CASSASGWSGETQYF
TGTGCTAGCAGCGCCAGCGGGTGGAGCGGAGAGACCCAGTACTTC
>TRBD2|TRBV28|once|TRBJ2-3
CASSLSAGGTDTQYF
TGTGCCAGCAGTTTATCGGCGGGGGGCACAGATACGCAGTATTTT
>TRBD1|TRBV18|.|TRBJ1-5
CASSPAGTGNNQPQHF
TGTGCCAGCTCACCCGCCGGGACAGGCAACAATCAGCCCCAGCATTTT
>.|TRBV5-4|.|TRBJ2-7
CASSLPGGRVGGEQYF
TGTGCCAGCAGCTTGCCCGGTGGGCGGGTCGGAGGGGAGCAGTACTTC
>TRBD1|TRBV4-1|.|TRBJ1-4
CASSPRGTGNEKLFF
TGCGCCAGCAGCCCTAGGGGGACAGGGAATGAAAAACTGTTTTTT
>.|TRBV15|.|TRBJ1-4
CATSRDLRQGTNEKLFF
TGTGCCACCAGCAGAGATCTCCGGCAGGGAACTAATGAAAAACTGTTTTTT
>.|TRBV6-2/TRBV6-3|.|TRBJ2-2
CASSYRGNGELFF
TGTGCCAGCAGTTATCGCGGGAACGGGGAGCTGTTTTTT
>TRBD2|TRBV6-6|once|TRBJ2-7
CASSSRDYYEQYF
TGTGCCAGCAGTTCCCGGGACTACTACGAGCAGTACTTC
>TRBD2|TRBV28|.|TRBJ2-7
CASSSILAGPPYEQYF
TGTGCCAGCAGTTCTATACTAGCGGGCCCCCCCTACGAGCAGTACTTC
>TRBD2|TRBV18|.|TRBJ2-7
CASSPGLAGGLEQYF
TGTGCCAGCTCACCTGGACTAGCGGGGGGTCTGGAGCAGTACTTC
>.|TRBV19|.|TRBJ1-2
CASTKGGLSGYTF
TGTGCCAGTACGAAAGGGGGTCTGAGTGGCTACACCTTC
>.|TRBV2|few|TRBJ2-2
CASKSSGYGGELFF
TGTGCCAGCAAATCCTCCGGGTACGGCGGGGAGCTGTTTTTT
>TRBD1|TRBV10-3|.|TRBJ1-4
CAISDSGQGGEKLFF
TGTGCCATCAGTGACTCGGGACAGGGTGGTGAAAAACTGTTTTTT
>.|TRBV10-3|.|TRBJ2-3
CAISGQSDTQYF
TGTGCCATCAGTGGACAGTCAGATACGCAGTATTTT
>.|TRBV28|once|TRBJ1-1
CASSLPRGGLNTEAFF
TGTGCCAGCAGTTTACCCCGGGGGGGTTTGAACACTGAAGCTTTCTTT
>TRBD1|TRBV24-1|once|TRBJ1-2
CATSDPGTGYGYTF
TGTGCCACCAGTGATCCCGGGACAGGGTATGGCTACACCTTC
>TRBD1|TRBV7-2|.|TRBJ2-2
CASAMGRQGYTGELFF
TGTGCCAGCGCCATGGGCCGACAGGGATACACCGGGGAGCTGTTTTTT
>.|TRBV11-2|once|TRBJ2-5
CASSLSLGAIETQYF
TGTGCCAGCAGCCTATCTTTGGGGGCTATAGAGACCCAGTACTTC
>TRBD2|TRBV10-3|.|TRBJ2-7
CAISDSGGAREQYF
TGTGCCATCAGTGACAGCGGGGGGGCTCGGGAGCAGTACTTC
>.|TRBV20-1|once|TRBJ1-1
CSARDEATFF
TGCAGTGCTAGAGATGAGGCAACTTTCTTT
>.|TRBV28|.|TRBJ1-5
CASRNTWGGTSNQPQHF
TGTGCCAGCAGAAATACCTGGGGGGGCACGAGCAATCAGCCCCAGCATTTT
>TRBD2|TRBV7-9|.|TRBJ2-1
CASSPPGGRVVNEQFF
TGTGCCAGCAGCCCTCCGGGCGGGAGGGTCGTCAATGAGCAGTTCTTC
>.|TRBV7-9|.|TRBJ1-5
CASSLGSSQPQHF
TGTGCCAGCAGCTTAGGGTCGAGTCAGCCCCAGCATTTT
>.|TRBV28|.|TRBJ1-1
CASSLLFAGATEAFF
TGTGCCAGCAGTTTATTGTTTGCGGGGGCCACTGAAGCTTTCTTT
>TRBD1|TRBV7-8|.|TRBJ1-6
CASSAGGINSPLHF
TGTGCCAGCAGCGCAGGGGGCATTAATTCACCCCTCCACTTT
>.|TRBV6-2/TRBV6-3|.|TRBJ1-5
CASSYAGGNQPQHF
TGTGCCAGCAGTTACGCGGGGGGCAATCAGCCCCAGCATTTT
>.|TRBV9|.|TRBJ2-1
CASSGSLLGEQFF
TGTGCCAGCAGCGGGTCCTTACTAGGTGAGCAGTTCTTC
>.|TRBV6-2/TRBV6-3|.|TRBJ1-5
CASSYTRQGNQPQHF
TGTGCCAGCAGTTACACTCGGCAGGGTAATCAGCCCCAGCATTTT
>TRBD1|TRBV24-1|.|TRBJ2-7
CATSEGQGRYEQYF
TGTGCCACCAGTGAAGGACAGGGGCGGTACGAGCAGTACTTC
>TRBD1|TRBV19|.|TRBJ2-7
CASNTGTGGYEQYF
TGTGCCAGTAACACTGGGACAGGGGGCTACGAGCAGTACTTC
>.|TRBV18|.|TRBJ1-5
CASSPPAGDQPQHF
TGTGCCAGCTCACCCCCGGCGGGTGATCAGCCCCAGCATTTT
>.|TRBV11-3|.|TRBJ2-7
CAGKAGEQYF
TGTGCCGGAAAGGCGGGGGAGCAGTACTTC
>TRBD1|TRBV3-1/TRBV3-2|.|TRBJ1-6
CASSQVTGNSPLHF
TGTGCCAGCAGCCAAGTGACAGGGAATTCACCCCTCCACTTT
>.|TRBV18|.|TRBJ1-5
CASSPAGSGQPQHF
TGTGCCAGCTCACCAGCAGGCTCAGGGCAGCCCCAGCATTTT
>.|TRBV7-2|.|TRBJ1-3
CASSLVGGGSGNTIYF
TGTGCCAGCAGCTTAGTGGGGGGGGGATCTGGAAACACCATATATTTT
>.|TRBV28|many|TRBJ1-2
CASSPRYLRDKSNYGYTF
TGTGCCAGCAGTCCTCGCTACCTCCGGGACAAGAGTAACTATGGCTACACCTTC
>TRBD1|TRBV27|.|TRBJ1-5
CASRDREHQPQHF
TGTGCCAGCCGGGACAGGGAGCATCAGCCCCAGCATTTT
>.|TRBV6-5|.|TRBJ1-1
CASSWGLQLSTEAFF
TGTGCCAGCAGTTGGGGCTTACAGTTGTCCACTGAAGCTTTCTTT
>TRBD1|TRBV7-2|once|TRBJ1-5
CASSRDRGNQPQHF
TGTGCCAGCAGCCGGGACAGGGGAAATCAGCCCCAGCATTTT
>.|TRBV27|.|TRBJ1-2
CASSLSGANYGYTF
TGTGCCAGCAGTTTATCCGGGGCTAACTATGGCTACACCTTC
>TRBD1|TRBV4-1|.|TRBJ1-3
CASSQERTGVEVYTIYF
TGCGCCAGCAGCCAAGAGCGGACAGGGGTAGAAGTTTACACCATATATTTT